These 16 T cell receptor beta chains share one sample of origin, sequenced in a study of CD8 T cells in Susac syndrome. With random hexamers, reverse transcription was performed on about 0.5 to 1 ug of RNA. TCRdb called the immunoSEQ multiplex PCR reads again in MiXCR, with one record for every CDR3 protein. The table includes around 300,000 distinct CDR3 sequences, 92% detected once. Sequencing was carried out using CD4+ T cells from PBMCs. The source is a human donor with multiple sclerosis.

The V and J genes are TRBV10-3 and TRBJ2-7; 7 bases are shared with TRBD1. CDR1 ENHRY and CDR2 SYGVKD come from the germline V gene. V shed 6 bases and J 6 bases; nucleotides not matched to a gene: 8. The CDR3 covers 13 residues. CDR3 nucleotides: TGTGCCATCAGGTTCCAACAGGGGTCCGAGCAGTACTTC. Its protein is CAIRFQQGSEQYF.

The chain employs TRBV7-2 and TRBJ1-6; D possibly corresponds to TRBD1 (5 bases). Germline loops: CDR1 SGHTA, CDR2 FQGNSA. The CDR3 spans 14 residues. Deletions cut 3 bases from V and 7 bases from J, with 10 bases between. CDR3 DNA: TGTGCCAGCAGCTTCCGGGACCTAAATTCACCCCTCCACTTT. Its translation: CASSFRDLNSPLHF.

The gene calls are TRBV7-2 and TRBJ2-2; 16 nucleotides line up with TRBD2. V lost 5 bases to trimming and J lost 5 bases; unmatched junction nucleotides: 8. The CDR3 consists of 18 residues. CDR1 SGHTA and CDR2 FQGNSA come from the germline V gene. CDR3 sequence (DNA): TGTGCCAGCAGCCCGGGGGGACTAGCGGGAGGGTGGACCGGGGAGCTGTTTTTT. Amino acids: CASSPGGLAGGWTGELFF.

This rearrangement joins TRBV20-1 to TRBJ2-2; D call uncertain. CDR3 length: 14 residues. CDR1 and CDR2 (germline): DFQATT, SNEGSKA (reference sequence). V lost 0 bases and J 3 bases, leaving 8 bases between the germline ends. CDR3 coding DNA: TGCAGTGCTAGAGATCAGTGGCACACCGGGGAGCTGTTTTTT. The encoded protein is CSARDQWHTGELFF.

This chain joins TRBV7-2 and TRBJ1-1; D ambiguous. The CDR3 length is 13 residues. With 6 bases removed from V and 1 base from J, the gap between germline ends came to 9 bases. Germline V CDR1 and CDR2: SGHTA, FQGNSA. DNA for the CDR3: TGTGCCAGCAGTGAACAGTCGAACACTGAAGCTTTCTTT. Translated, it gives CASSEQSNTEAFF.

The chain links TRBV29-1 to TRBJ2-3; 10 bases line up with TRBD2. The germline V gene encodes CDR1 SQVTM and CDR2 ANQGSEA. This CDR3 region has 14 residues. V was clipped by 5 bases and J by 0 bases; unmatched bases: 2. The CDR3 region has the DNA TGCAGCGTTAGGACTAGCGGAAGCACAGATACGCAGTATTTT. It specifies CSVRTSGSTDTQYF.

The V gene is TRBV10-3, the J gene TRBJ2-5; D might be TRBD1 or TRBD2, each matching 5 bases. CDR1 ENHRY and CDR2 SYGVKD come from the germline V gene. The CDR3 consists of 14 residues. Deletions cut 0 bases from V and 3 bases from J, with 8 bases between. In DNA, the CDR3 is TGTGCCATCAGTGAGTCATTGGGGGAAGAGACCCAGTACTTC. It codes for CAISESLGEETQYF.

The chain has TRBV20-1 and TRBJ2-7; D not certain. This CDR3 is built from 13 residues. Trimming pared 1 base from V and 6 bases from J, leaving 13 bases between. Looked up from germline, CDR1 is DFQATT and CDR2 is SNEGSKA (reference sequence). The CDR3 coding sequence is TGCAGTGCTAGAGTCGCACAGACATCCGAGCAGTACTTC. It specifies CSARVAQTSEQYF.

The chain joins TRBV7-9 to TRBJ2-1, with 10 bases that match TRBD2. The CDR3 has 17 amino acids. Germline V CDR1 and CDR2: SEHNR, FQNEAQ (reference sequence). V lost 5 bases and J lost 5; bases outside the gene matches: 12. The CDR3 spells CASSLMISGGPDNEQFF. The CDR3 DNA sequence: TGTGCCAGCAGCCTAATGATTAGCGGGGGGCCCGACAATGAGCAGTTCTTC.

This chain connects TRBV29-1 to TRBJ2-1, with 11 bases aligning to TRBD2. The V and J ends lost 8 bases and 4 bases, in that order; junction bases with no gene match: 4. The germline V gene has CDR1 SQVTM and CDR2 ANQGSEA. This CDR3 comprises 13 residues. As DNA, the CDR3 is TGCAGCACAGGGACTAGCGGATACAATGAGCAGTTCTTC. This codes for CSTGTSGYNEQFF.

V gene TRBV5-7 combines with J gene TRBJ2-2; D may be TRBD1 (6 bases). TRBV5-7 is marked as an open reading frame, function uncertain. Trimming shortened V by 5 bases and J by 0 bases, and 14 bases separated the two germline ends. This CDR3 is built from 16 residues. CDR3 in DNA: TGTGCCAGCAGGGTGGGGACACACGCGAACACCGGGGAGCTGTTTTTT. Translating gives CASRVGTHANTGELFF.

The chain couples TRBV5-6 to TRBJ2-7; 8 bases line up with TRBD2. J lost 2 bases, V lost 1 base, and 5 bases had no gene match. Germline V lookup: CDR1 SGHDT, CDR2 YYEEEE. The CDR3 has 15 residues. CDR3: CASSLRREATYEQYF. The CDR3 region has the DNA TGTGCCAGCAGCTTGCGGCGGGAGGCCACCTACGAGCAGTACTTC.

This clonotype appeared a few times. This rearrangement joins TRBV23-1 to TRBJ2-7; possibly TRBD1 for D (6 bases). TRBV23-1 is an ORF for which the function is uncertain. Trimming removed 0 bases from V and 5 bases from J, with 17 bases in between. The CDR3 spans 16 residues. CDR3 in amino acids: CASSQSETTGNDEQYF. The CDR3 DNA sequence: TGCGCCAGCAGTCAATCGGAGACAACAGGGAACGACGAGCAGTACTTC.

J is TRBJ1-2 and V is TRBV27, with 10 bases fitting TRBD1. CDR3 size: 17 residues. Germline values: CDR1 MNHEY, CDR2 SMNVEV (reference sequence). The junction had 13 bases not matched to a gene; V was cut back by 6 bases and J by 3 bases. The CDR3 nucleotides read TGTGCCAGCAGATCCCTACCGACAGGGACAGGGGACTATGGCTACACCTTC. The encoded protein is CASRSLPTGTGDYGYTF.

This rearrangement joins TRBV12-3 or TRBV12-4 to TRBJ2-5; D ambiguous. The CDR3 is made up of 14 amino acids. V was pared by 3 bases and J by 5 bases, with 13 bases between. As DNA, the CDR3 is TGTGCCAGCAGTTTTGCCAGTTCGGCGGAGACCCAGTACTTC. Translated: CASSFASSAETQYF.

As regards this clonotype: At one of its ends the junction is not consistent with the germline gene, which may arise from a read error. The chain has TRBV4-2 and TRBJ1-1; maybe TRBD1 (5 bases). Germline V gene lookup returns CDR1 LGHNA and CDR2 YNFKEQ. The CDR3 is made up of 16 amino acids. The CDR3 protein is CAGSQGKTRAHTEAFF. The DNA of the CDR3 is TGTGCCGGCAGCCAGGGCAAGACTAGGGCGCATACTGAAGCTTTCTTT.